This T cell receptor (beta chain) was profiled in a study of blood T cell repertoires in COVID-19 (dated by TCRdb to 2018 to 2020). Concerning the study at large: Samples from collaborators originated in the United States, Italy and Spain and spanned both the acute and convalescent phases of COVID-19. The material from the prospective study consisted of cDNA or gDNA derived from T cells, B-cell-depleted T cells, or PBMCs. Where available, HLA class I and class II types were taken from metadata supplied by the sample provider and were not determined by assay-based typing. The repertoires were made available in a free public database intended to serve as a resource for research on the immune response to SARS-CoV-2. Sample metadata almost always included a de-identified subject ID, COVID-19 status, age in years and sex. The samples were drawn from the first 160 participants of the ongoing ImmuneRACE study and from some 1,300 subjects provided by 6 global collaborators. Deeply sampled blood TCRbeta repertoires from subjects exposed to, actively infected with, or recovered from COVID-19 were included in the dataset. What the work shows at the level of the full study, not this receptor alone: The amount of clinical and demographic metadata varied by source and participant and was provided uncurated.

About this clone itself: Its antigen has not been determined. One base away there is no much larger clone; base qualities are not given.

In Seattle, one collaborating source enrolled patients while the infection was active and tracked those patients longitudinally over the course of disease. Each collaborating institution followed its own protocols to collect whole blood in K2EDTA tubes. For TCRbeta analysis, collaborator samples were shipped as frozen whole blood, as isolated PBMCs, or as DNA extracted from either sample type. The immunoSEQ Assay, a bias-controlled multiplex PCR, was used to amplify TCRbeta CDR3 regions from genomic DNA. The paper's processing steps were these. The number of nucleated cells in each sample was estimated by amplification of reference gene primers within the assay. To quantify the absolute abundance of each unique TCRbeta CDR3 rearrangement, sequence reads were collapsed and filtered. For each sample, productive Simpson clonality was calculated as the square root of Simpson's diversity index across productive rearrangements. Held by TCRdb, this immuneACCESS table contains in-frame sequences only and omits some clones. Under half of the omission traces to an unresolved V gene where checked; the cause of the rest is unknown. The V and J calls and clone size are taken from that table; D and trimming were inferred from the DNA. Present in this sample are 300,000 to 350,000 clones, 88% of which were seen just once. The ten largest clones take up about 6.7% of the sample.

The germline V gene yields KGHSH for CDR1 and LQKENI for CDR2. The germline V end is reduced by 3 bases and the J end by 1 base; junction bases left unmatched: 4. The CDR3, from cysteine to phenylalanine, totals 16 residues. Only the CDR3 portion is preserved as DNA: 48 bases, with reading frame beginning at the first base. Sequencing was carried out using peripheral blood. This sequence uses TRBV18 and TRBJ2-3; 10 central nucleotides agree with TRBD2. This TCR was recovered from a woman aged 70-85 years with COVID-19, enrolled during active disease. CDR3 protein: CASSPTTSGGTDTQYF. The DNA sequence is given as TGTGCCAGCTCACCGACTACTAGCGGGGGCACAGATACGCAGTATTTT.